The 6 T cell receptor beta chains given below trace back to one sample, sequenced in a study of brain T cells in children with intractable seizures. This table comes from immunoSEQ multiplex PCR, and its TCRdb copy is limited to in-frame clones, with some not included. The sample holds some 80,000 clones, around nine tenths seen once. Sample: peripheral blood, taken at surgery. The source of these receptors is a girl aged 2 to 10 with Rasmussen encephalitis and intractable seizures.

The chain recombines TRBV6-6 with TRBJ2-1, with 7 bases aligning to TRBD2. This CDR3 is 16 amino acids long. Germline CDR1 is MNHNY and CDR2 is SVGAGI (reference sequence). V lost 5 bases, J lost 6 bases, and 13 bases stayed unmatched. CDR3 nucleotides: TGTGCCAGCAGTCCGAGGGAGGGCCTGGGATTCAATGAGCAGTTCTTC. Its protein is CASSPREGLGFNEQFF.

This rearrangement joins TRBV28 to TRBJ2-5, with 7 bases aligning to TRBD1. CDR1 is MDHEN, CDR2 SYDVKM, per germline. The CDR3 is made up of 14 amino acids. V shed 1 base, J shed 5 bases, and the junction held 4 bases outside the gene matches. The CDR3 DNA reads as TGTGCCAGCAGTTTATACAGGGGATCCGAGACCCAGTACTTC. Protein sequence: CASSLYRGSETQYF.

The chain is built from TRBV30 and TRBJ2-2; weak D call: TRBD2 (7 bases). This CDR3 has 16 residues. V was trimmed by 8 bases and J by 1 base, leaving 20 bases between them. The germline V gene encodes CDR1 GTSNPN and CDR2 SVGIG (reference sequence). The CDR3 DNA is TGTGCCCTCCTCACTCCAGCGGGACAGAACACCGGGGAGCTGTTTTTT. Residues: CALLTPAGQNTGELFF.

The sample holds one count of this clone. This chain connects TRBV7-2 to TRBJ1-1; D is unresolved. Germline loops: CDR1 SGHTA, CDR2 FQGNSA. This CDR3 spans 16 amino acids. V was trimmed by 1 base and J by 1 base, leaving 13 bases between them. The chain's CDR3 is CASSLEAVVGNTEAFF. DNA of the CDR3: TGTGCCAGCAGCTTAGAGGCAGTTGTGGGGAACACTGAAGCTTTCTTT.

This chain uses TRBV6-1 with TRBJ1-2, with D possibly being TRBD1 (5 bases). In germline, CDR1 is MNHNS, CDR2 SASEGT. Trimming pared 4 bases from V and 10 bases from J, leaving 28 bases between. The CDR3 runs 17 residues. The CDR3, as DNA: TGTGCCAGCAGTGGACAGTCTACCCGTGTATGGATCCCCTCCTACACCTTC. Amino acids: CASSGQSTRVWIPSYTF.

The rearrangement links TRBV13 to TRBJ1-1; 9 positions agree with TRBD1. This CDR3 has 14 residues. The germline V gene has CDR1 PRHDT and CDR2 FYEKMQ (reference sequence). V gave up 5 bases and J gave up 2 bases; unmatched junction bases: 3. The CDR3 region has the DNA TGTGCCAGCAGCCCGGACAGGGGAAACACTGAAGCTTTCTTT. The encoded protein is CASSPDRGNTEAFF.